A selection of T cell receptor beta chains follows, all from one sample in a study of blood T cell repertoires in COVID-19. Generated by immunoSEQ multiplex PCR, the TCRdb table keeps only in-frame clones and is missing some. Found here are 150,000 to 200,000 clones, roughly nine tenths of them singletons; the top ten hold more than 5%. The sample was peripheral blood. These receptors all stem from a human donor in a cohort sampled during active COVID-19. CDR3s include the opening cysteine and the closing phenylalanine or tryptophan. Clone size appears in some rows only: once, few, many, or a class for an expanded clone.

length	V	J	size	CDR3
18	TRBV6-2/TRBV6-3	TRBJ1-2	-	CASSYSRARATANYGYTF
15	TRBV28	TRBJ1-5	once	CASSMTGGSNQPQHF
12	TRBV12-3/TRBV12-4	TRBJ2-5	-	CATRGNQETQYF
14	TRBV2	TRBJ1-2	once	CASRTGGSLDGYTF
15	TRBV7-2	TRBJ1-2	once	CASSLAQGANYGYTF
15	TRBV3-1/TRBV3-2	TRBJ2-3	-	CASSSLRTYADTQYF
20	TRBV27	TRBJ1-5	-	CASSFVTRSTTGASNQPQHF
18	TRBV4-2	TRBJ2-7	-	CASSQFFAGTGSSYEQYF
13	TRBV9	TRBJ1-1	-	CASSVATNTEAFF
15	TRBV5-4	TRBJ2-3	-	CASSFGGRPTDTQYF
16	TRBV19	TRBJ1-5	-	CASSIGGRGPYQPQHF
15	TRBV7-9	TRBJ2-5	-	CASSSRLAVRETQYF
13	TRBV2	TRBJ1-1	-	CASRKSGNTEAFF
14	TRBV11-1	TRBJ1-1	-	CASSWGQVSTEAFF
12	TRBV6-5	TRBJ2-7	-	CASSYGGNEQYF
15	TRBV2	TRBJ1-5	once	CASNGGAASNQPQHF
14	TRBV2	TRBJ2-2	-	CARGTGAETGELFF
18	TRBV28	TRBJ1-4	-	CASRGGTGPFLFNEKLFF
16	TRBV4-3	TRBJ2-5	-	CASSQDLPGRGETQYF
17	TRBV2	TRBJ2-7	once	CASSDPGLAGGSYEQYF
14	TRBV28	TRBJ1-4	-	CASTSTNSNEKLFF
15	TRBV11-2	TRBJ2-5	-	CASSSDGTGEETQYF
14	TRBV7-9	TRBJ1-2	-	CASSLGGLSSGYTF